Listed below are T cell receptor beta chains from one sample, sequenced in a study of T cell changes during pregnancy in multiple sclerosis. Method: immunoSEQ multiplex PCR; TCRdb's copy keeps in-frame clones and lacks some. This sample has approximately 130,000 clones, with about 95% found just once. The sample consisted of peripheral blood, taken after pregnancy. Every receptor here comes from a female donor with multiple sclerosis, enrolled in a pregnancy study. The CDR3 runs from the conserved cysteine through the conserved F or W.

V	J	CDR3
TRBV16	TRBJ2-5	CASSQFSGLEETQYF
TRBV5-1	TRBJ2-1	CASRQPGLADSYNEQFF
TRBV7-9	TRBJ2-6	CASSLGGGSGANVLTF
TRBV28	TRBJ2-1	CASSLRTSGGHNEQFF
TRBV28	TRBJ2-7	CATQEITYEQYF
TRBV5-1	TRBJ2-5	CASSLDPWAGQETQYF
TRBV7-3	TRBJ2-5	CASSSIAGAQETQYF
TRBV9	TRBJ2-1	CASTRTGGYNEQFF
TRBV28	TRBJ1-2	CASLSSNPHGYTF
TRBV9	TRBJ2-5	CASSVGLAGGKQETQYF
TRBV19	TRBJ2-6	CATIPGAAGSVSGANVLTF
TRBV7-2	TRBJ2-5	CASSPPLETQYF
TRBV7-9	TRBJ1-3	CASSLSGQLSGNTIYF
TRBV9	TRBJ2-1	CASSFRVDNEQFF
TRBV12-2	TRBJ1-1	CASRLRPGVMNTEAFF
TRBV5-4	TRBJ2-1	CASSSVRGRYNEQFF
TRBV6-6	TRBJ2-7	CASSSYSTGSSYEQYF
TRBV19	TRBJ1-5	CASSIGTASNQPQHF
TRBV11-2	TRBJ2-3	CASSKETGTSTDTQYF
TRBV18	TRBJ1-1	CASSPGQLHEAFF
TRBV5-1	TRBJ2-5	CASSSEGVGGTGETQYF
TRBV2	TRBJ2-3	CASSGDSYTDTQYF
TRBV15	TRBJ2-3	CATSSQLAGTLGDTQYF
TRBV5-4	TRBJ1-3	CASSPGQGRNTIYF
TRBV28	TRBJ1-1	CASSLGGEAFF
TRBV28	TRBJ1-1	CASSLPTGTEAFF
TRBV13	TRBJ2-7	CASGAGGRLSEQYF
TRBV5-4	TRBJ1-1	CASSLQGILNTEAFF
TRBV15	TRBJ2-7	CATSRGRLAREQYF
TRBV4-3	TRBJ2-7	CASSQDPRGPGSSYEQYF
TRBV4-2	TRBJ2-7	CASSQGRSYEQYF
TRBV5-1	TRBJ2-7	CASRRGVGQGTDEQYF
TRBV27	TRBJ2-7	CASSSPSGSSYEQYF
TRBV30	TRBJ1-2	CAWSGGTHYGYTF
TRBV7-8	TRBJ2-1	CASSPTLGGEQFF
TRBV28	TRBJ1-5	CASCEDNQPQHF
TRBV5-1	TRBJ1-2	CASSETDGDLYGYTF
TRBV7-2	TRBJ2-1	CASSSISGRARNEQFF
TRBV11-3	TRBJ2-7	CASSWGQGVSNEQYF
TRBV30	TRBJ1-6	CAWRVARSNFRFGSPLHF
TRBV4-1	TRBJ2-1	CASSQGTGWSQDEQFF
TRBV7-9	TRBJ1-1	CASSRLLRAFF
TRBV25-1	TRBJ2-3	CASSEGTSGRSSTDTQYF
TRBV5-1	TRBJ2-1	CASSLGVAGEQFF
TRBV4-1	TRBJ1-2	CASSQDPGRRNGYTF
TRBV5-8	TRBJ1-2	CASLTRDFYGYTF
TRBV7-2	TRBJ2-7	CASSLAYDRVGLAGYEQYF
TRBV9	TRBJ2-5	CASTLGGLEETQYF
TRBV29-1	TRBJ1-1	CSGTGQIRNTEAFF
TRBV2	TRBJ2-7	CAGARDKASYEQYF
TRBV7-9	TRBJ2-1	CASSSLSGSRGEQFF
TRBV5-6	TRBJ2-5	CASSLAPSGQETQYF
TRBV19	TRBJ1-2	CASMTVPSYGYTF
TRBV2	TRBJ2-7	CASRTGGQGWYEQYF
TRBV18	TRBJ2-7	CASSPDLNSYEQYF
TRBV5-1	TRBJ2-1	CASSTTSGRHNEQFF
TRBV28	TRBJ2-7	CASTQDSSPSSYEQYF